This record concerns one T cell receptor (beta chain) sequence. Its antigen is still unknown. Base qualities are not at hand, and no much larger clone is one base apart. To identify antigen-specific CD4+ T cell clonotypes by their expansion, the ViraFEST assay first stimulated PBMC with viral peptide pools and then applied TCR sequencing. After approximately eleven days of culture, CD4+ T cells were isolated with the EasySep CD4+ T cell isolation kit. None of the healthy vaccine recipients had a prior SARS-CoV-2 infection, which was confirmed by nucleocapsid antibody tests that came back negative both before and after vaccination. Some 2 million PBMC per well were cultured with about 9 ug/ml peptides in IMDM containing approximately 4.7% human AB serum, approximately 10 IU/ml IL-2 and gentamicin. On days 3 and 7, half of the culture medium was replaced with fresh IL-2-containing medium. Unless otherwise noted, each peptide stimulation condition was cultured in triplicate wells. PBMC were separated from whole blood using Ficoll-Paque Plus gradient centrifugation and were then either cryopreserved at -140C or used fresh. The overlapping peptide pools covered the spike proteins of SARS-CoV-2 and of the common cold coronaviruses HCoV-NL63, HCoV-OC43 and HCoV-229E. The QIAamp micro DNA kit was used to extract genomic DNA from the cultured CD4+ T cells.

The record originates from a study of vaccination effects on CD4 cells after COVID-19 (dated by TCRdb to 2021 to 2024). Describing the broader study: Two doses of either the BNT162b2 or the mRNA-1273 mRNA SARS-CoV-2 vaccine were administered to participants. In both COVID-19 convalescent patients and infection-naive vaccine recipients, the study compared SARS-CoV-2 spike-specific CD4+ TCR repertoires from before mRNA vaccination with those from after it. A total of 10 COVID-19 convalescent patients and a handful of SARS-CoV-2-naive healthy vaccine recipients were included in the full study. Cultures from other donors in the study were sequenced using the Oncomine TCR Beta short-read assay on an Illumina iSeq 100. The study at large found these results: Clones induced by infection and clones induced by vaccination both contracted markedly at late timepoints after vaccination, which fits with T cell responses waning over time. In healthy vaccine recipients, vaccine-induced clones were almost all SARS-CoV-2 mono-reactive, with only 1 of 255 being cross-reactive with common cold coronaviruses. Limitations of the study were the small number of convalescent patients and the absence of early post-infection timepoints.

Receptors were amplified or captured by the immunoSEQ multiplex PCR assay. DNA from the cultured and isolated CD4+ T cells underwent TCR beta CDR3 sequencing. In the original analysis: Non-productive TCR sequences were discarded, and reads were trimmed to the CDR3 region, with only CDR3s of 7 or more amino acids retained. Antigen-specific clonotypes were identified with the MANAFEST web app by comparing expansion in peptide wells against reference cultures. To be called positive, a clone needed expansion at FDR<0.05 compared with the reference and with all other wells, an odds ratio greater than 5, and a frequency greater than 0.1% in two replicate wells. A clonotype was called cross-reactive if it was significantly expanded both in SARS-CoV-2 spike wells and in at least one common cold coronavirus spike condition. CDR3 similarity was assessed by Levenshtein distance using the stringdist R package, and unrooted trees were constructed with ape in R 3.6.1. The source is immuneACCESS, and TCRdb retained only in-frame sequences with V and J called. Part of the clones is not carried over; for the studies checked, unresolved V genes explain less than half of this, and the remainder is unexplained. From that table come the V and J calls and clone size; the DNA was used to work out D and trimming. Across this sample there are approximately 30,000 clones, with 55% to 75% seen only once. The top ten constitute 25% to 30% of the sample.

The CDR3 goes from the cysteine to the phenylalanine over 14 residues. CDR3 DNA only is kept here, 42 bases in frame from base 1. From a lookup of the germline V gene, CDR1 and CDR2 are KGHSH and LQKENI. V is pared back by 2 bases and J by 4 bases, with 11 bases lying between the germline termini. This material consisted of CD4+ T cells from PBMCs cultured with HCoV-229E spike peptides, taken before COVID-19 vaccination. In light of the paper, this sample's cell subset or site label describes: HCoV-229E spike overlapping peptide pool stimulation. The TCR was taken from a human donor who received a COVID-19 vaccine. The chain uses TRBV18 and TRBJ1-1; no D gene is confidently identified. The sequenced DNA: TGTGCCAGCTCACCAAAGGAGGGTGCCACTGAAGCTTTCTTT. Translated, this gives CASSPKEGATEAFF.